This T cell receptor (beta chain) was recorded in a study of cytomegalovirus exposure and HLA in healthy donors. General study points: Later on, analysis showed that most CMV-associated TCR beta chains appeared to be HLA-restricted.

On this clone itself: Its specificity is unknown.

The CDR3 extends over 15 amino acids. The V gene end was trimmed by 10 bases and the J gene end by 1 base; junction bases not matched to a gene: 7. PCR amplification relied on 60 Vbeta primers (plus 13 Jbeta primers). Repertoires were generated with immunoSEQ multiplex PCR, while TCRdb's copy carries only in-frame clones and drops some. The data show over 200,000 clones, approximately 80% seen once. The clonotype comes from a male donor in good health and CMV-seronegative. J is TRBJ1-4 and V is TRBV23-1; TRBD1 aligns across 9 bases. TRBV23-1 is an ORF, and what it does is uncertain. Sequencing was performed on PBMCs. CDR3 bases: TGCGCCACCGTCCCGGGACAGGGAACTAATGAAAAACTGTTTTTT. Encoded protein: CATVPGQGTNEKLFF.